Listed below are T cell receptor beta chains from one sample, sequenced in a study of T cells in Graves' hyperthyroidism and ophthalmopathy. MiXCR, applied by TCRdb to the multiplex PCR reads, yields one record per CDR3 protein. Altogether around 350,000 distinct CDR3 sequences are present, roughly 15% being singletons, with the ten largest covering approximately 19%. The sequenced material came from blood. Receptor source: an older woman with Graves' ophthalmopathy. Both conserved end residues are part of each CDR3. D genes are given only for firm matches. The size field is filled for only some rows; it gives once, few, many or a size class.

TRBV6-2/TRBV6-3	many	-	TRBJ1-1	TGTGCCAGCAGCCCCCGGGAGGGTGACACTGAAGCTTTCTTT	CASSPREGDTEAFF
TRBV6-5	-	-	TRBJ1-6	TGTGCCAGCAGTTTAAAGGGACCCTTTGGTTCACCCCTCCACTTT	CASSLKGPFGSPLHF
TRBV27	many	-	TRBJ1-2	TGTGCCAGCAGTCCTACACCAGACACCAACTATGGCTACACCTTC	CASSPTPDTNYGYTF
TRBV28	many	-	TRBJ2-3	TGTGCCAGCAGCCGCATTGGGAGACTAGATCACACAGATACGCAGTATTTT	CASSRIGRLDHTDTQYF
TRBV20-1	-	-	TRBJ2-3	TGCAGTTCCCTGGGGAGCGGGCGGGCAGATACGCAGTATTTT	CSSLGSGRADTQYF
TRBV30	-	-	TRBJ1-3	TGTGCCTGGAGTAACTTGGCGGGGAGGTCTGGAAACACCATATATTTT	CAWSNLAGRSGNTIYF
TRBV7-8	many	-	TRBJ2-1	TGTGCCAGCAGCTTAGGAGTGGGAGAGAGGTACAATGAGCAGTTCTTC	CASSLGVGERYNEQFF
TRBV6-5	many	TRBD2	TRBJ2-7	TGTGCCAGCAGTTACTCTGGCGGGAGAGGATCCTACGAGCAGTACTTC	CASSYSGGRGSYEQYF
TRBV6-5	few	TRBD1	TRBJ2-5	TGTGCCAGCAGTTACTCAACCGGGACAGGGGAGACCCAGTACTTC	CASSYSTGTGETQYF
TRBV15	few	-	TRBJ2-5	TGTGCCACCAGCAGAGATCGGGCAGACCAAGAGACCCAGTACTTC	CATSRDRADQETQYF
TRBV4-2	-	-	TRBJ2-7	TGTGCCAGCAGCCAAGATAATGTCGAGCAGTACTTC	CASSQDNVEQYF
TRBV6-1	many	TRBD1	TRBJ1-5	TGTGCCAGCAGTGGCGGGACAGGATATAGCAATCAGCCCCAGCATTTT	CASSGGTGYSNQPQHF
TRBV18	many	-	TRBJ2-3	TGTGCCAGCTCAGGGAACCCGGTGGGAACAGATACGCAGTATTTT	CASSGNPVGTDTQYF
TRBV5-6	few	-	TRBJ1-5	TGTGCCAGCAGCCGTGCAGGGCAGGGAAGTCAGCCCCAGCATTTT	CASSRAGQGSQPQHF
TRBV30	many	-	TRBJ1-1	TGTGCCTGGAGTTTTCGGGTGGGCGAAGCTTTCTTT	CAWSFRVGEAFF
TRBV7-2	many	TRBD1	TRBJ1-1	TGTGCCAGCAGCTCCCGACAGGGGGCGGGCCGGACTGAAGCTTTCTTT	CASSSRQGAGRTEAFF
TRBV27	many	-	TRBJ2-3	TGTGCCAGCAAACCTTCTGGTGCAGATACGCAGTATTTT	CASKPSGADTQYF
TRBV12-3/TRBV12-4	many	TRBD2	TRBJ2-3	TGTGCCAGCAGAGTTAGCGGGAGCACAGATACGCAGTATTTT	CASRVSGSTDTQYF
TRBV20-1	many	TRBD2	TRBJ2-1	TGCAGTGCTTACCGACTAGCGGGTGTAAGGGAGCAGTTCTTC	CSAYRLAGVREQFF
TRBV24-1	few	-	TRBJ2-1	TGTGCCACCGCGGGCGTGGGGCAAAACAATGAGCAGTTCTTC	CATAGVGQNNEQFF
TRBV11-3	many	-	TRBJ2-2	TGTGCCAGCAGCTTAGATCTTGGCACCGGGGAGCTGTTTTTT	CASSLDLGTGELFF
TRBV6-1	few	TRBD1	TRBJ1-5	TGTGCCAGCACCAAAGACAGGGGGTCAAGGCAGCCCCAGCATTTT	CASTKDRGSRQPQHF
TRBV28	-	-	TRBJ2-7	TGTGCCAGCAGTCCTCGGGCAGTCTACGAGCAGTACTTC	CASSPRAVYEQYF
TRBV5-4	-	-	TRBJ1-2	TGTGCCAGCAGCCTAGACGGTGAAAACTATGGCTACACCTTC	CASSLDGENYGYTF
TRBV7-9	many	-	TRBJ2-3	TGTGCCAGCAGCTTGGGCAGGGAGGATACGCAGTATTTT	CASSLGREDTQYF
TRBV6-5	many	-	TRBJ1-3	TGTGCCAGCACCTCCCAACCCGGGGCGGCTGGAAACACCATATATTTT	CASTSQPGAAGNTIYF